Reported below is one TCR beta chain. The antigen is not known. The data are from a study of T cells after yellow fever vaccination. Findings and limits, study-wide: One caveat is that FACS-sorted repertoires could contain abundant clonotypes contaminating from the bulk population. Boosting was followed by the reappearance of most primary-vaccination clones (just under 97% CD4, around 86% CD8). CD4 and CD8 compartments shared a small share of clonotypes.

CDR1 and CDR2 (germline): DFQATT, SNEGSKA (reference sequence). With 8 bases removed from V and 4 bases from J, the gap between germline ends came to 16 bases. The CDR3 spans 13 residues. Template switching by 5'RACE produced TCR cDNA, adding a universal primer site and UMIs. Each CDR3 protein gets one entry after TCRdb re-called the 5' RACE reads with MiXCR. The sample carries roughly 260,000 distinct CDR3 sequences, 13% recorded once. This sequence joins TRBV20-1 and TRBJ2-3; D not certain. The sample consisted of CD4+ T cells sorted from PBMCs, taken 45 days after the yellow fever booster vaccination. This receptor was identified in a young man who received the YFV17D yellow fever vaccine. The CDR3 loop is CSTPGHGADTQYF. The CDR3 coding sequence is TGCAGTACCCCGGGCCACGGTGCAGATACGCAGTATTTT.